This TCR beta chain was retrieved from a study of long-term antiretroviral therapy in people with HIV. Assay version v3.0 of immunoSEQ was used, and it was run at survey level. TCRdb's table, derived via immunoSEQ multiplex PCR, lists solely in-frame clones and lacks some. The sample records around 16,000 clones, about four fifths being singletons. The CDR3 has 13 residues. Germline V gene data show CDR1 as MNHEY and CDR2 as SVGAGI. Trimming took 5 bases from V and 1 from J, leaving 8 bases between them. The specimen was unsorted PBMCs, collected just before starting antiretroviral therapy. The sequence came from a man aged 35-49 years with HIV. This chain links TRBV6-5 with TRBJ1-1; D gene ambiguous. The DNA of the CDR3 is TGTGCCAGCAGTCGGACCGAGAACACTGAAGCTTTCTTT. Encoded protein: CASSRTENTEAFF.